This T cell receptor beta chain stems from a study of T cells in Graves' hyperthyroidism and ophthalmopathy. The germline gives CDR1 SGHAT, CDR2 FQNNGV. There are 14 residues in the CDR3. Unmatched junction bases numbered 4, after V lost 5 bases and J lost 2 bases. At least ten counts were recorded for this clonotype. The diagnoses drew upon clinical symptoms, serum thyroxine and TRAb, thyroid ultrasound and orbital computed tomography. Extraction of PBMCs used 8.5 to 10 ml of fresh peripheral blood. The investigators amplified TCR beta CDR3 regions from RNA transcripts. The HTBI primer set drove a first-round RT-PCR of the TCR CDR3. TCRdb re-called the multiplex PCR reads through MiXCR, storing one row per CDR3 protein. Among 400,000 to 550,000 distinct CDR3 sequences listed, around 22% were seen once.

The sequence was collected from a woman in her 30s with Graves' ophthalmopathy. Sequencing was performed on blood. V usage is TRBV11-2 and J usage is TRBJ2-5, with 8 bases that match TRBD1. As DNA, the CDR3 is TGTGCCAGCAGCGACTGGACAGGGCAAGAGACCCAGTACTTC. Its translation: CASSDWTGQETQYF.